The rows below give T cell receptor beta chains drawn from one sample of a study of blood T cell repertoires in COVID-19. Method: immunoSEQ multiplex PCR; TCRdb's copy keeps in-frame clones and lacks some. The table records under 350,000 clones, roughly 89% of them present only once. Sequenced sample: PBMCs or T cells enriched from blood (not recorded which). The receptors were sampled from a woman aged 55-70 years who had recovered from COVID-19. Each CDR3 is given without its conserved first and last residue. Each record gives: D gene, V gene, J gene, CDR3 protein. A D gene is named only where the DNA matches it firmly.

d_gene: NA
v_gene: TRBV30
j_gene: TRBJ2-7
CDR3aa: AWIAGAYEQY

d_gene: NA
v_gene: TRBV11-3
j_gene: TRBJ2-1
CDR3aa: ASSLLEGGRYNEQF

d_gene: NA
v_gene: TRBV6-5
j_gene: TRBJ1-2
CDR3aa: ASRRQSSPGYT

d_gene: NA
v_gene: TRBV30
j_gene: TRBJ1-6
CDR3aa: ALSPPLH

d_gene: TRBD1
v_gene: TRBV18
j_gene: TRBJ1-1
CDR3aa: ASSPTGGTEAF

d_gene: TRBD1
v_gene: TRBV6-5
j_gene: TRBJ1-3
CDR3aa: ASRGTGTGNTIY

d_gene: TRBD2
v_gene: TRBV11-3
j_gene: TRBJ2-1
CDR3aa: ASSPLAGGGEQF

d_gene: TRBD2
v_gene: TRBV11-3
j_gene: TRBJ2-1
CDR3aa: ASSLGVAGDNEQF

d_gene: TRBD1
v_gene: TRBV5-4
j_gene: TRBJ1-6
CDR3aa: ASSWDRNSPLH

d_gene: NA
v_gene: TRBV19
j_gene: TRBJ1-4
CDR3aa: ASSPVRWETREKLF